This T cell receptor (beta chain) was sequenced in a study of control samples from healthy donors and cancer patients. Trimming removed 8 bases at V and 6 bases at J, with 12 bases between. Germline assignment: CDR1 SGDLS and CDR2 YYNGEE. CDR3 length equals 12 residues. The table came from immunoSEQ multiplex PCR; TCRdb's copy has only in-frame clones and leaves some out. The sample consists of 140,000 to 150,000 clones, 75% to 90% of them appearing once. This clone was observed once. The sample taken for sequencing was blood. This clonotype originated in a man younger than 40 in good health. The rearrangement links TRBV9 to TRBJ2-1, with no clear D. The DNA of the CDR3 is TGTGCCAGTCGCTCGACTGTCAATGAGCAGTTCTTC. Translated: CASRSTVNEQFF.